Listed below are T cell receptor beta chains from one sample, sequenced in a study of shared T cell receptors in the human thymus. Profiling relied on immunoSEQ multiplex PCR, and the TCRdb table lists in-frame clones only, not all of them. Of 500,000 to 750,000 clones listed, approximately 90% are singletons. The data also belong to a second study, concerning human thymus T cells.

Sequenced sample: thymocytes. These receptor sequences come from a boy younger than two with a congenital heart defect. The CDR3 runs from the conserved cysteine through the conserved F or W. Size is stated for part of the rows, as once, few or many counts, or as a class when the clone is expanded.

V gene,clone size,J gene,CDR3 protein
TRBV28,NA,TRBJ2-3,CASRAPSGSRTDTQYF
TRBV6-1,NA,TRBJ1-1,CASSEDQQGAEAFF
TRBV6-5,NA,TRBJ1-1,CASFLGGQNTEAFF
TRBV28,NA,TRBJ2-1,CASRLTSGSLSYNEQFF
TRBV14,once,TRBJ1-4,CASSKDDGTPNEKLFF
TRBV10-2,NA,TRBJ2-7,CASSGGLAPYEQYF
TRBV28,once,TRBJ2-1,CASSVAQRETNNEQFF
TRBV15,NA,TRBJ2-7,CATSRVIDRVSSYEQYF
TRBV6-1,few,TRBJ2-2,CASSVRTGANTGELFF
TRBV7-1,NA,TRBJ2-2,CASSSLHPPTASGNSRLRTGELFF
TRBV27,NA,TRBJ2-1,CASRPRPTRLYNEQFF
TRBV11-2,NA,TRBJ2-2,CASSFPGTSGRADGELFF
TRBV4-1,NA,TRBJ1-1,CASSQIQGTRTEAFF
TRBV28,NA,TRBJ2-7,CASIRKPGLRSSYEQYF
TRBV14,NA,TRBJ2-7,CASSLVAGGYHEQYF
TRBV4-3,NA,TRBJ2-7,CASSQVPRLDRLSPYEQYF
TRBV25-1,NA,TRBJ2-3,CASTQEGWDTQYF
TRBV7-6,NA,TRBJ2-7,CASSPNNGLSLSSYEQYF
TRBV27,NA,TRBJ2-5,CASSIARGGYQETQYF
TRBV6-5,NA,TRBJ1-5,CASRRDRDSNQPQHF
TRBV12-5,NA,TRBJ2-1,CAYYRGGGNEQFF
TRBV5-6,NA,TRBJ2-7,CASSCHRGHEQYF
TRBV5-4,NA,TRBJ2-1,CASSSQDGSEQFF
TRBV18,few,TRBJ1-2,CASAREDYGYTF
TRBV7-8,NA,TRBJ2-3,CASSPRTSGRADSRTDTQYF
TRBV18,NA,TRBJ1-2,CASSPVPRPGQPNSNYGYTF
TRBV13,NA,TRBJ1-2,CASSPRARDRNNYGYTF
TRBV5-1,NA,TRBJ2-7,CASSWPGQGPYEQYF
TRBV28,NA,TRBJ1-2,CASDGFRGRGNYGYTF
TRBV6-5,NA,TRBJ2-1,CASSSRPGSYNEQFF
TRBV29-1,NA,TRBJ2-1,CSVEGRPGDEQFF
TRBV11-2,NA,TRBJ2-7,CASSRDSYEQYF
TRBV4-3,NA,TRBJ2-3,CASSPVREVIDTQYF
TRBV4-3,NA,TRBJ2-2,CAPLRDRENTGELFF
TRBV19,once,TRBJ2-3,CASSTASLSVETQYF
TRBV7-2,NA,TRBJ2-2,CASSPPGARKTGELFF
TRBV2,NA,TRBJ1-4,CASPGQGNEKLFF
TRBV28,NA,TRBJ1-5,CASSPREGGNQPQHF
TRBV28,NA,TRBJ1-5,CASSYRGGQPQHF
TRBV5-1,NA,TRBJ1-4,CASSFRGRGEKLFF
TRBV15,once,TRBJ2-3,CATSIRGGAAGLAGAPTDTQYF